The TCR beta chain described here comes from a study of shared clonotypes between healthy human individuals. Study-wide results and caveats: Inspection by rarefaction showed sorted-subset sequencing to be incomplete despite large depth. In several donors, about 5% of naive CD4 clonotypes appeared in common. Investigators expected sequencing depth to affect clonotype sharing among donors.

Clones were read by immunoSEQ multiplex PCR, and TCRdb kept only the in-frame ones, dropping some. The sample yields 980,000 or so clones, 76% seen once. This clone was counted at least ten times. What it binds is not known. The authors divided CD4+ cells into CD45RA+ naive and CD45RA-negative memory subsets. Germline V gene sequence: CDR1 SNHLY, CDR2 FYNNEI. V was pared by 8 bases and J by 3 bases, with 10 bases between. The CDR3 length is 13 residues. The sample comprised memory CD4+ T cells sorted from blood. The subset denotes: CD45RA-negative fraction. This TCR derives from a man aged 18 to 35 in good health. V is TRBV2 and J is TRBJ2-2; D is perhaps TRBD1 (5 bases). The chain's CDR3 is CASHRLYTGELFF. The DNA for the CDR3 is TGTGCCAGCCACAGGCTGTACACCGGGGAGCTGTTTTTT. Full variable domain (rest looked up from reference TRBV2 and TRBJ2-2): EPEVTQTPSHQVTQMGQEVILRCVPISNHLYFYWYRQILGQKVEFLVSFYNNEISEKSEIFDDQFSVERPDGSNFTLKIRSTKLEDSAMYFCASHRLYTGELFFGEGSRLTVL.